The T cell receptor beta chain under discussion was sequenced for a study of shared clonotypes between healthy human individuals. Points from the study as a whole: In this cohort, only blood was sampled, and tissue repertoires likely differ.

V was clipped by 6 bases and J by 4 bases, with 15 bases between them. Germline assignment: CDR1 WNHNN and CDR2 SYGVQD (reference sequence). The CDR3 spans 14 residues. Clones were sequenced by immunoSEQ multiplex PCR, and TCRdb holds only the in-frame ones, with some missing. The data contain 2 million to 2.5 million clones, around 92% of them singletons. Donors had no recently reported acute infections or vaccinations and were HIV-negative. With regard to this clone: The antigen is not known.

The chain employs TRBV10-1 and TRBJ2-5; a weak D match, TRBD2 (6 bases). The sequenced sample was naive CD4+ T cells from PBMCs. Documented subset: CD45RA+ positively selected. The TCR was taken from a man younger than 35 in good health. Some clones in this sample may be carry-over from other donors' samples. The CDR3 is CASSARGAGETQYF. In nucleotides, the CDR3 is TGCGCCAGCAGCGCGAGGGGAGCGGGAGAGACCCAGTACTTC.